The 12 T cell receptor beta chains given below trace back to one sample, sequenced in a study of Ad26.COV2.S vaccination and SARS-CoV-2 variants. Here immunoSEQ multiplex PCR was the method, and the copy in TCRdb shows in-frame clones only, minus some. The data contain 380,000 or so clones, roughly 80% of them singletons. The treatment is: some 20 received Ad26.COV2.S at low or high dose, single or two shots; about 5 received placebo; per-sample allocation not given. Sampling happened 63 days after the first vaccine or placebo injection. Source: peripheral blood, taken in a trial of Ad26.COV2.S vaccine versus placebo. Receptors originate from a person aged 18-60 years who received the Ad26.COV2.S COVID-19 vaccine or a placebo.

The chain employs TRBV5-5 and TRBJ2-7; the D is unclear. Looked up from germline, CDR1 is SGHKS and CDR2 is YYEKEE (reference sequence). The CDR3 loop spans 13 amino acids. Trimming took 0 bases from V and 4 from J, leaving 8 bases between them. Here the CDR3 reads CASSLAAAYEQYF. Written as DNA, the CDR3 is TGTGCCAGCAGCTTGGCCGCGGCGTACGAGCAGTACTTC.

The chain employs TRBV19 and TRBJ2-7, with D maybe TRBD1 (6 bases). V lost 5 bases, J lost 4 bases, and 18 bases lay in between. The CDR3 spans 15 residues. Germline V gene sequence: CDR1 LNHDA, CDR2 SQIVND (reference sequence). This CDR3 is CASSLKSGTSYEQYF. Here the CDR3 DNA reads TGTGCCAGTAGTCTAAAATCCGGGACAAGTTACGAGCAGTACTTC.

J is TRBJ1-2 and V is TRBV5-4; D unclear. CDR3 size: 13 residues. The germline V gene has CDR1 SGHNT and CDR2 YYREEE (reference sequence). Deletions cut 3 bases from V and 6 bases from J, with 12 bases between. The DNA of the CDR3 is TGTGCCAGCAGCTGGGGTAGGATGGATGGCTACACCTTC. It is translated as CASSWGRMDGYTF.

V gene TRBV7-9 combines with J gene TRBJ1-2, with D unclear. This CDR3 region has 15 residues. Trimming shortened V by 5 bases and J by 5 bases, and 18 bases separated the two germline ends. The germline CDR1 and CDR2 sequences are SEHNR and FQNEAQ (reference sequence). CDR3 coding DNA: TGTGCCAGCAGCCCGGCGGCTTTACCAAAGTATGGCTACACCTTC. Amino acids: CASSPAALPKYGYTF.

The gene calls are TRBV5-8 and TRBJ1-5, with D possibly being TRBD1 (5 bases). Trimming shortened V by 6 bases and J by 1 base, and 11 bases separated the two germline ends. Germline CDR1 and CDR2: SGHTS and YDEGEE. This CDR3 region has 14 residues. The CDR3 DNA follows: TGTGCCAGCACCCGAGGGGAGAGCAATCAGCCCCAGCATTTT. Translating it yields CASTRGESNQPQHF.

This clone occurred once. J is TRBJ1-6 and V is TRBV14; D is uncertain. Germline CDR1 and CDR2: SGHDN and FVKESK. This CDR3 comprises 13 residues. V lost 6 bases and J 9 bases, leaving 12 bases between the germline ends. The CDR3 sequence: CASSTSSGSPLHF. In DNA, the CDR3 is TGTGCCAGCAGTACATCTTCCGGTTCACCCCTCCACTTT.

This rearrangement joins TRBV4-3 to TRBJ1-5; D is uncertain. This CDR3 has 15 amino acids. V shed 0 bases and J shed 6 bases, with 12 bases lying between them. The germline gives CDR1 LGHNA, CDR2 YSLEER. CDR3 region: CASSQDLSGRQPQHF. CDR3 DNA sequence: TGCGCCAGCAGCCAAGATCTTAGTGGTCGTCAGCCCCAGCATTTT.

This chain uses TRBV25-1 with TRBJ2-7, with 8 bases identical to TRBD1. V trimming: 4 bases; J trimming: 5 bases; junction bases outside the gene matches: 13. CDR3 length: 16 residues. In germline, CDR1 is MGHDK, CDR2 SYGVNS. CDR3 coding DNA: TGTGCCAGCAGTGCTCAAGGACAGGGTGATGATCACGAGCAGTACTTC. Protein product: CASSAQGQGDDHEQYF.

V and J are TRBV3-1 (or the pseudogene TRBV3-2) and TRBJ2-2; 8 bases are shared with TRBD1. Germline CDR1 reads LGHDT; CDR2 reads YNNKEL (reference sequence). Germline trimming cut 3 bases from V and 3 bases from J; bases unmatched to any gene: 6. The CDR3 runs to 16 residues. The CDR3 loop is CASSHQGASDTGELFF. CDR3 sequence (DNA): TGTGCCAGCAGCCACCAGGGGGCAAGCGACACCGGGGAGCTGTTTTTT.

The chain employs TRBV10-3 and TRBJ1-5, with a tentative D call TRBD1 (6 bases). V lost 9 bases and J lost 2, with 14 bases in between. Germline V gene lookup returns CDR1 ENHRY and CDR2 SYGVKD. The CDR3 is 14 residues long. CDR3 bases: TGTGCCATATCTCAGGGGAACGGCAATCAGCCCCAGCATTTT. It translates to CAISQGNGNQPQHF.

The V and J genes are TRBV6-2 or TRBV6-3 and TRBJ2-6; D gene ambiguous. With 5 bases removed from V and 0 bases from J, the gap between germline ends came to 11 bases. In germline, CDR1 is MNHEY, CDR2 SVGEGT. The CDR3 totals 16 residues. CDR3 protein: CASSRQTSSGANVLTF. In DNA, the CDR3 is TGTGCCAGCAGTAGGCAGACAAGCTCTGGGGCCAACGTCCTGACTTTC.

CDR3 in DNA: TGTGCCAGTACAGGGTCCCTATTAGATGGCTACACCTTC. The encoded protein is CASTGSLLDGYTF. The gene calls are TRBV19 and TRBJ1-2; D possibly corresponds to TRBD1 (5 bases). The CDR3 length is 13 residues. V was cut by 7 bases and J by 6 bases, with 15 bases left in between. Germline CDR1 is LNHDA and CDR2 is SQIVND (reference sequence).